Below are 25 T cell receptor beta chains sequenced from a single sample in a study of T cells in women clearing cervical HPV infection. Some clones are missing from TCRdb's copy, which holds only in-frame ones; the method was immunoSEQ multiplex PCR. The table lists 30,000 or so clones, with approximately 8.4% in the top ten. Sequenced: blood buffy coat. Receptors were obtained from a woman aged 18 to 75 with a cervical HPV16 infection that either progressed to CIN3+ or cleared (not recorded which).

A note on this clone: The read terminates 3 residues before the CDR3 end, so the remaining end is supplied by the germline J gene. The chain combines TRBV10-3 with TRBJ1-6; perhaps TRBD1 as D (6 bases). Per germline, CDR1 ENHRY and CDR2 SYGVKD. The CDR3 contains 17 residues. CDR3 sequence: CAISERGGGPSFVPLHF. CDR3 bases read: TGTGCCATCAGTGAGAGGGGCGGGGGGCCATCTTTTGTCCCC.

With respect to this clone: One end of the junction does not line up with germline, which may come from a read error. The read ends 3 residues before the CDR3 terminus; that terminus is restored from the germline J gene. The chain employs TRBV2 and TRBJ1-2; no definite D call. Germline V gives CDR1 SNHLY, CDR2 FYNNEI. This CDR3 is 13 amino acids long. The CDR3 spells CASREGYTDTYTF. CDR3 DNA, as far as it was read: TGTGCCAGCAGAGAAGGGTACACAGATACC.

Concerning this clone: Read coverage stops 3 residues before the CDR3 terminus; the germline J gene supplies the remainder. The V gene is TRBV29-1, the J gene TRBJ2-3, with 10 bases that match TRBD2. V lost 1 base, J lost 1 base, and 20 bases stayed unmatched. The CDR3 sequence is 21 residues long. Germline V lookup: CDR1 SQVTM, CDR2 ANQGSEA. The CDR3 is CSVEGTRSWASGSPGTDTQYF. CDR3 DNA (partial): TGCAGCGTTGAAGGTACCCGCTCTTGGGCTAGCGGGAGTCCCGGCACAGATACG.

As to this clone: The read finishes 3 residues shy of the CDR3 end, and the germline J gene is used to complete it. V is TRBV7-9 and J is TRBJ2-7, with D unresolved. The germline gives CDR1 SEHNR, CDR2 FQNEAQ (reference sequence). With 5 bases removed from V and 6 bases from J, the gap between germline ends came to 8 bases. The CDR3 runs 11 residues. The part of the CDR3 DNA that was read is TGTGCCAGCAGCCCAGGAATCGAG. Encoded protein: CASSPGIE. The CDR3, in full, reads CASSPGIEQYF. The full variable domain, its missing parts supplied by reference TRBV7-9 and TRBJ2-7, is DTGVSQNPRHKITKRGQNVTFRCDPISEHNRLYWYRQTLGQGPEFLTYFQNEAQLEKSRLLSDRFSAERPKGSFSTLEIQRTEQGDSAMYLCASSPGIEQYFGPGTRLTVT.

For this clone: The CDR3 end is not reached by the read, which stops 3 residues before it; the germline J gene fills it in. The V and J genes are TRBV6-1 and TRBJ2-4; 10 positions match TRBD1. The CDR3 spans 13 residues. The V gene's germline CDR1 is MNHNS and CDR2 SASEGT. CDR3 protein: CASSARDRGGQYF. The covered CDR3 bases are TGTGCCAGCAGTGCCCGGGACAGGGGTGGT.

The part of the CDR3 DNA that was read is TGTGCCAGCCGACCCGGGACAGCGAACACTGAA. Protein product: CASRPGTANTE. The full CDR3 protein is CASRPGTANTEAFF. The chain combines TRBV2 with TRBJ1-1; 7 bases map to TRBD1. The CDR3 end is not reached by the read, which stops 3 residues before it; the germline J gene fills it in. The CDR3 is 14 residues long. Germline CDR1 is SNHLY and CDR2 is FYNNEI. The V segment lost 8 bases and the J segment 1 base; nucleotides outside the gene matches: 7.

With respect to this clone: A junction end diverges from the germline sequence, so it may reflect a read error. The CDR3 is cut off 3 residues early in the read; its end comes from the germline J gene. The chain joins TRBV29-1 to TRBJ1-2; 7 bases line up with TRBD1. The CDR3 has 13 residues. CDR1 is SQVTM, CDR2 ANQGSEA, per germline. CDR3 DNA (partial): TGCAGCGTTCAAGACAGGGCCTACTATGGC. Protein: CSVQDRAYYG. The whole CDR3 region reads CSVQDRAYYGYTF. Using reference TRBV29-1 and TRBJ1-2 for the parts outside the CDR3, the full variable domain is SAVISQKPSRDICQRGTSLTIQCQVDSQVTMMFWYRQQPGQSLTLIATANQGSEATYESGFVIDKFPISRPNLTFSTLTVSNMSPEDSSIYLCSVQDRAYYGYTFGSGTRLTVV.

This CDR3 is CASSPGYGYTF. The sequenced CDR3 bases are TGTGCCAGCAGCCCAGGGTATGGC. V usage is TRBV7-2 and J usage is TRBJ1-2; perhaps TRBD1 as D (5 bases). Coverage ceases 3 residues before the CDR3 finishes, and the germline J gene fills in the end. Between the trimmed V and J ends, which lost 5 bases and 5 bases, there was a span of 6 bases. From germline, CDR1 is SGHTA and CDR2 FQGNSA. CDR3 size: 11 residues.

Incomplete CDR3 DNA: TGTGCCATAGAGGGCTACTACAATGAG. It yields the protein CAIEGYYNE. The whole CDR3 reads CAIEGYYNEQFF. V and J are TRBV2 and TRBJ2-1; tentative D call: TRBD2 (5 bases). The CDR3 end lies 3 residues beyond the end of the read and is filled in from the germline J gene. Trimming took off 10 bases at V and 3 bases at J, with 10 bases between the two ends. In germline, CDR1 is SNHLY, CDR2 FYNNEI. CDR3 length: 12 residues.

The CDR3 sequence is CASSETHNSPLFF. The sequenced part of the CDR3 DNA is TGTGCCAGCAGCGAGACACATAATTCACCA. The chain recombines TRBV11-3 with TRBJ1-4; no definite D call. The CDR3 end falls 3 residues outside the read, so it is completed with the germline J gene. The CDR3 sequence is 13 residues long. Germline assignment: CDR1 SGHNT and CDR2 YENEEA.

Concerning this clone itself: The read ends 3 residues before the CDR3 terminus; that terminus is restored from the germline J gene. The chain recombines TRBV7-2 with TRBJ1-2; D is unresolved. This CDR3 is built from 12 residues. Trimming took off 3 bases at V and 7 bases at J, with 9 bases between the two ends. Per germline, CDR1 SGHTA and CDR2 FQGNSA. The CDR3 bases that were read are TGTGCCAGCAGCTTGTCAGTCCCTGGC. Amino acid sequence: CASSLSVPG. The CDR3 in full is CASSLSVPGYTF.

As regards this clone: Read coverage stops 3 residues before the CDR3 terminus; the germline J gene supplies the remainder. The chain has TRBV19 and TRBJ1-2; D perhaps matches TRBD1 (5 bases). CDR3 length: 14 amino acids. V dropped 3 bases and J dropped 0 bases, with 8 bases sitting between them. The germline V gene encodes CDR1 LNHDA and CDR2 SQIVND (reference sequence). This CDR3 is CASSIRQPNYGYTF. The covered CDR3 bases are TGTGCCAGTAGTATCCGACAGCCTAACTATGGC.

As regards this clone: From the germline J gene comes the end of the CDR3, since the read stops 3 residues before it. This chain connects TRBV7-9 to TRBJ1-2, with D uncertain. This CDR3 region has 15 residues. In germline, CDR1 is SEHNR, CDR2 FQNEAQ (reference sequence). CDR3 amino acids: CASSLTGLKQNIYTF. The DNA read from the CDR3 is TGTGCCAGCAGCTTAACGGGGTTAAAGCAAAACATC.

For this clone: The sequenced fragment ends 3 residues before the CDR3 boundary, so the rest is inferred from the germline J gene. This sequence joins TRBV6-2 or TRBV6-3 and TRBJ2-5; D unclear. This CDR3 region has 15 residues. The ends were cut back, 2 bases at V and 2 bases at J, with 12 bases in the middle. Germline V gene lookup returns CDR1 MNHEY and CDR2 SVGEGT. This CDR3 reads CASSYDWQDQETQYF. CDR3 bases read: TGTGCCAGCAGTTACGATTGGCAGGATCAAGAGACC.

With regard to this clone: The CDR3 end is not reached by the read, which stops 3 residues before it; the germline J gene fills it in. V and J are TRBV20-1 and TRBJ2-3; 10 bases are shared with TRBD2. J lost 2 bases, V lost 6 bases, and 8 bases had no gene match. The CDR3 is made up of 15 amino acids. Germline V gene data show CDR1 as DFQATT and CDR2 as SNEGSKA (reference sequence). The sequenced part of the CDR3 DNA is TGCAGTGCCCCCCTCGGGACTAGCGACACAGATACG. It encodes CSAPLGTSDTDT. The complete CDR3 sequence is CSAPLGTSDTDTQYF.

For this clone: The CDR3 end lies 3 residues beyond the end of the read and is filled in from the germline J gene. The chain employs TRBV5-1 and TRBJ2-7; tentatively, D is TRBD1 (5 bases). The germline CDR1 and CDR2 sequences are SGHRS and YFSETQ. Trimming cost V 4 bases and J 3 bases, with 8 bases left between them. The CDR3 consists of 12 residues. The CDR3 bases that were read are TGCGCCAGCAGCCTGGACAACTACGAG. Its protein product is CASSLDNYE. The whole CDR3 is CASSLDNYEQYF. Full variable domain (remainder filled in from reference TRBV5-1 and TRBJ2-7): KAGVTQTPRYLIKTRGQQVTLSCSPISGHRSVSWYQQTPGQGLQFLFEYFSETQRNKGNFPGRFSGRQFSNSRSEMNVSTLELGDSALYLCASSLDNYEQYFGPGTRLTVT.

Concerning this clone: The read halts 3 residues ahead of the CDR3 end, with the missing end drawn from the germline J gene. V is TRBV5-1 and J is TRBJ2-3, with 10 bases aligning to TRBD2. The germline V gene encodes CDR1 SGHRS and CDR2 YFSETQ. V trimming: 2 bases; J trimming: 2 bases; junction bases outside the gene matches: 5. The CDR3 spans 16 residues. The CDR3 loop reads CASSFRTSGFTDTQYF. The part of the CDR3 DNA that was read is TGCGCCAGCAGCTTTCGGACTAGCGGATTCACAGATACG.

The CDR3 bases that were read are TGTGCCAGCTCAGAAACCGGACCGGGACTAGCGCCAACTGGTACAGATACC. Translated, it gives CASSETGPGLAPTGTDT. The full CDR3 is CASSETGPGLAPTGTDTYTF. The gene calls are TRBV18 and TRBJ1-2; D is perhaps TRBD1 (5 bases). The read terminates 3 residues ahead of where the CDR3 ends, so the germline J gene completes it. Germline assignment: CDR1 KGHSH and CDR2 LQKENI. The CDR3 length is 20 residues.

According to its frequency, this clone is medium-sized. The CDR3 bases that were read are TGTGCCAGCAGCGTAACAGGGATTCAGCCC. Translated: CASSVTGIQP. The whole CDR3 protein is CASSVTGIQPQHF. The chain is built from TRBV7-2 and TRBJ1-5; D possibly corresponds to TRBD1 (6 bases). The CDR3 end falls 3 residues outside the read, so it is completed with the germline J gene. Germline loops: CDR1 SGHTA, CDR2 FQGNSA. V dropped 5 bases and J dropped 6 bases, with 11 bases sitting between them. CDR3 length: 13 amino acids.

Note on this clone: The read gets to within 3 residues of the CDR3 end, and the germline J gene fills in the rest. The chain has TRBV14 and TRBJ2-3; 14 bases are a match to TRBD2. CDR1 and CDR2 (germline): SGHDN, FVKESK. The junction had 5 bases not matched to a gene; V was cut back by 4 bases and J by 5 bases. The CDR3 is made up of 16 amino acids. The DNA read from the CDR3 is TGTGCCAGCAGCCCTCACGGGACTAGCGGGAGAGATACG. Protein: CASSPHGTSGRDT. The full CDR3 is CASSPHGTSGRDTQYF.

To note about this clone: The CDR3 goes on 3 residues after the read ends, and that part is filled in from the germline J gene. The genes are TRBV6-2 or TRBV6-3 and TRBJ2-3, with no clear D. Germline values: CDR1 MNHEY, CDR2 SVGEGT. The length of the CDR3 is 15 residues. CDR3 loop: CASSYDWQDQETQYF. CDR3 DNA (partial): TGTGCCAGCAGTTACGATTGGCAGGATCAAGAGACG.

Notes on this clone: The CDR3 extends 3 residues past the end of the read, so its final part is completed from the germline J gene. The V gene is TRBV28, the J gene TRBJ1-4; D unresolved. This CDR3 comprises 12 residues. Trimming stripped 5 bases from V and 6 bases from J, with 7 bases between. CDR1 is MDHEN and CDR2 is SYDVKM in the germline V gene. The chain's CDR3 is CASSLRDEKLFF. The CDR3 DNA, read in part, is TGTGCCAGCAGTCTCCGTGATGAAAAA.

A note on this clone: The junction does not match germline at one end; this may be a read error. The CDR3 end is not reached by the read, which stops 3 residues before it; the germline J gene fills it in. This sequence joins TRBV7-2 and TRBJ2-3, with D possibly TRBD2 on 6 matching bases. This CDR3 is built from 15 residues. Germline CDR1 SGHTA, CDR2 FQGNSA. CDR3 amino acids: CASSLALGGSETQYF. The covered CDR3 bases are TGTGCCAGCAGCTTAGCGCTTGGGGGGTCAGAGACG.

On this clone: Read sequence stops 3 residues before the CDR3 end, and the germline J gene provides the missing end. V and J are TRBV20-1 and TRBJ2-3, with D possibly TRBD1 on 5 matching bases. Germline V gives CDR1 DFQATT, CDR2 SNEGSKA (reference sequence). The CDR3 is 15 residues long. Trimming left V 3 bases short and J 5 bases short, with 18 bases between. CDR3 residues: CSASMVAGNKDTQYF. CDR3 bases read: TGCAGTGCTAGTATGGTGGCAGGGAATAAAGATACG.

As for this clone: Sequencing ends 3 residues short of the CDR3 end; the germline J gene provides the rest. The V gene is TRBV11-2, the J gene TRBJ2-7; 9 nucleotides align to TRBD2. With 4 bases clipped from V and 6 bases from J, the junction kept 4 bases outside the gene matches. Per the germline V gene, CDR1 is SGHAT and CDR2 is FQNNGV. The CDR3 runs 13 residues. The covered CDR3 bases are TGTGCCAGCAGCTACGGGACTAGCCTCGAG. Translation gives CASSYGTSLE. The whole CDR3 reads CASSYGTSLEQYF.